This T cell receptor (beta chain) was sequenced for a study of blood T cell repertoires in COVID-19. On the study more broadly: COVID-19 samples from acute and convalescent phases originated in the United States, Italy and Spain. The analysed material was cDNA or gDNA that came from T cells, B-cell-depleted T cells, or PBMCs.

How the authors handled the data: Amplification with reference gene primers provided the estimates of nucleated cell counts. Measured with immunoSEQ multiplex PCR; TCRdb has only the in-frame clones, and not every one. V and J calls and clone size are copied from that table; D and trimming were computed from the DNA. Of roughly 140,000 clones listed, over 75% are singletons. Per the germline V gene, CDR1 is MDHEN and CDR2 is SYDVKM. Trimming took off 3 bases at V and 0 bases at J, with 12 bases between the two ends. This CDR3 contains 16 residues. V gene TRBV28 combines with J gene TRBJ1-3; perhaps TRBD1 as D (5 bases). Sequencing was done on a sample of peripheral blood. This TCR derives from a man between 60 and 70 years old with active or convalescent COVID-19. In DNA, the CDR3 is TGTGCCAGCAGTTTGGGGGAGGCATACTCTGGAAACACCATATATTTT. It yields the protein CASSLGEAYSGNTIYF.